The source of this TCR beta chain is a study of cytomegalovirus exposure and HLA in healthy donors. Study-wide results and limits: In a later analysis, most CMV-associated TCR beta chains appeared HLA-restricted.

Worth noting for this clone: The antigen is undetermined.

Germline V gene data show CDR1 as ENHRY and CDR2 as SYGVKD. J lost 4 bases, V lost 0 bases, and 9 bases had no gene match. This CDR3 is 16 amino acids long. Primers included in the PCR were 60 Vbeta and 13 Jbeta primers. Data came from immunoSEQ multiplex PCR; TCRdb stores just in-frame clones and leaves some out. The data hold some 170,000 clones, with approximately 75% observed a single time. The clonotype originates from a woman aged 18-35 years in good health and CMV-seronegative. Sequencing input: PBMCs. The chain carries TRBV10-3 and TRBJ2-7; the match to TRBD2 covers 7 bases. The CDR3 loop reads CAISESRGGGVYEQYF. The DNA for the CDR3 is TGTGCCATCAGTGAGTCTCGGGGCGGGGGAGTTTACGAGCAGTACTTC.